The table lists the clone carrying this T cell receptor (beta chain) with many counts. TCRdb recomputed calls from the RT-PCR reads with MiXCR, one row per CDR3 protein. The sample lists about 650,000 distinct CDR3 sequences, 14% occurring once. The record originates from a study of response to subunit inactivated influenza vaccine. The TCR comes from a man aged 45-65 years who received an inactivated influenza vaccine. The source material was PBMCs from blood, sampled roughly 15 days before vaccination.

CDR3 bases: TGTGCCAGCAGCCGCCCGGGCGAGCAGTACTTC. Translated: CASSRPGEQYF. V usage is TRBV6-2 or TRBV6-3 and J usage is TRBJ2-7; unclear D gene. The germline CDR1 and CDR2 sequences are MNHEY and SVGEGT. V lost 6 bases and J 6 bases, leaving 9 bases between the germline ends. CDR3 length equals 11 residues.